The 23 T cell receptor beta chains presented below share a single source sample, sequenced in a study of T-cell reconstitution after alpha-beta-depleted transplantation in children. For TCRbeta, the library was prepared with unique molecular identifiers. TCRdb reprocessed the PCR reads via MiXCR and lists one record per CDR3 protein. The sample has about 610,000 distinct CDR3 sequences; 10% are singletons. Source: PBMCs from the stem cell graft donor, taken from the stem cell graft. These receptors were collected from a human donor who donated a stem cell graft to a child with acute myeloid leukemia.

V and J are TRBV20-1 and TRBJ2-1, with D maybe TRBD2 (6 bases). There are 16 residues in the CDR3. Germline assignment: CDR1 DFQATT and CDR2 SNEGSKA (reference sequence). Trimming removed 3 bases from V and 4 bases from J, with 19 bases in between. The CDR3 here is CSASPRVAAIYNEQFF. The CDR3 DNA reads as TGCAGTGCTAGCCCCCGGGTAGCGGCCATTTACAATGAGCAGTTCTTC.

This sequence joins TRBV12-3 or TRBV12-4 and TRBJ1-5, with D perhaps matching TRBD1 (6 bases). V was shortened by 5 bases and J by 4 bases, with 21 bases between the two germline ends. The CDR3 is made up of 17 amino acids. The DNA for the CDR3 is TGTGCCAGCAGTCTACAGGGAAATTTTCTCCGTAATCAGCCCCAGCATTTT. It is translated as CASSLQGNFLRNQPQHF.

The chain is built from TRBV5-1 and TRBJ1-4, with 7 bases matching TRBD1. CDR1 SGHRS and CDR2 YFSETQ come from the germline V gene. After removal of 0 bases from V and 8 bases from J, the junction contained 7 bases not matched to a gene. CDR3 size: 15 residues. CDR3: CASSLGGQVREKLFF. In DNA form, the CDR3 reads TGCGCCAGCAGCTTGGGAGGACAGGTTCGCGAAAAACTGTTTTTT.

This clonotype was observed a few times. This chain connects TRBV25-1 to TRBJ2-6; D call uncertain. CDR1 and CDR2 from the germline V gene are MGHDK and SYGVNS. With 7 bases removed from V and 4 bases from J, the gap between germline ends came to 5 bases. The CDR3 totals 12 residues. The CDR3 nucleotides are TGTGCCAGCACTCAGGGGGCCAACGTCCTGACTTTC. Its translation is CASTQGANVLTF.

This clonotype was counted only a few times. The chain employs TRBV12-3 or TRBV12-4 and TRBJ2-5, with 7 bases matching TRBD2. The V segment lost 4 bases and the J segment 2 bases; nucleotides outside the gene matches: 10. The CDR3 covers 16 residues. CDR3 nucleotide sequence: TGTGCCAGCAGTTCACATACTAGCGCCCAACAAGAGACCCAGTACTTC. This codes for CASSSHTSAQQETQYF.

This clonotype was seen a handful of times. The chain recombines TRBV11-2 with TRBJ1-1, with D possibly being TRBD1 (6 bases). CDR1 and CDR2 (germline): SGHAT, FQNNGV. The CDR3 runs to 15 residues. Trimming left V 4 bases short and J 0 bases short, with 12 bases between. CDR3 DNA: TGTGCCAGCAGCTCCAGGGGAATGATGAACACTGAAGCTTTCTTT. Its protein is CASSSRGMMNTEAFF. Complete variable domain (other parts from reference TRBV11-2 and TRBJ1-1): EAGVAQSPRYKIIEKRQSVAFWCNPISGHATLYWYQQILGQGPKLLIQFQNNGVVDDSQLPKDRFSAERLKGVDSTLKIQPAKLEDSAVYLCASSSRGMMNTEAFFGQGTRLTVV.

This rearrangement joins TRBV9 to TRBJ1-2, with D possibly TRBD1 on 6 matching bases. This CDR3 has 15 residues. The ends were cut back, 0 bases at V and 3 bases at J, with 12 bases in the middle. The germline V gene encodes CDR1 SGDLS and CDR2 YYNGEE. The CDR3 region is CASSVDGQRHYGYTF. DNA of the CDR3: TGTGCCAGCAGCGTAGATGGACAGAGGCACTATGGCTACACCTTC.

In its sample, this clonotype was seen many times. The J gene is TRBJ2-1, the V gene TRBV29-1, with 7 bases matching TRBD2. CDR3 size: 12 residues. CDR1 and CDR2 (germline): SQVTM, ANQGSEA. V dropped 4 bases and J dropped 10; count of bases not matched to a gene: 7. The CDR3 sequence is CSVAGGMREQFF. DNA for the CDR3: TGCAGCGTTGCCGGGGGGATGCGGGAGCAGTTCTTC.

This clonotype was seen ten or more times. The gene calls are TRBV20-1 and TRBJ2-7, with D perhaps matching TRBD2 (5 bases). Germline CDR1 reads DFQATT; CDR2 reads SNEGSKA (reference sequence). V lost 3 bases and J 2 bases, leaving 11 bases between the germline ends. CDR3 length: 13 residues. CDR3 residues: CSASPGNAYEQYF. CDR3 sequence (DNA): TGCAGTGCTAGCCCGGGGAACGCCTACGAGCAGTACTTC.

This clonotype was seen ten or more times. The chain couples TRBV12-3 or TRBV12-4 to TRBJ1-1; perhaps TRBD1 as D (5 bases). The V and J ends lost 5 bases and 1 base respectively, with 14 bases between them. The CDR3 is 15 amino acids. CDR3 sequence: CASSPRSDRNTEAFF. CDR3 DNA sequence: TGTGCCAGCAGTCCCCGTAGTGACAGGAACACTGAAGCTTTCTTT.

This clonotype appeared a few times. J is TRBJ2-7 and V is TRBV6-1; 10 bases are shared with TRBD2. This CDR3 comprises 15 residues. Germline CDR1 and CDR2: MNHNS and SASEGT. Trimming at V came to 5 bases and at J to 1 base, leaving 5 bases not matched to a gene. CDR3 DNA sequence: TGTGCCAGCAGTAAGAAGACTAGCGGGTCCTACGAGCAGTACTTC. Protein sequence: CASSKKTSGSYEQYF.

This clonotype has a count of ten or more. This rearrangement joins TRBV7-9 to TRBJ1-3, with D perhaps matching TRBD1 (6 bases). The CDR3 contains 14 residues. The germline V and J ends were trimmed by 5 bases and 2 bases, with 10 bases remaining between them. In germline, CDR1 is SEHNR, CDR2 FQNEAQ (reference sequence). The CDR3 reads CASSVPGAGNTIYF. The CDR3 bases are TGTGCCAGCAGCGTACCAGGGGCTGGAAACACCATATATTTT.

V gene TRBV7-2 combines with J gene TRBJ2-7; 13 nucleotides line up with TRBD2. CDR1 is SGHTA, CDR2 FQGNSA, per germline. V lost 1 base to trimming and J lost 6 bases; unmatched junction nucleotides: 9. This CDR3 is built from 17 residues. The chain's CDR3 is CASSLVLRTSGRSEQYF. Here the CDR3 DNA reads TGTGCCAGCAGCTTAGTCCTCAGGACTAGCGGGAGAAGCGAGCAGTACTTC.

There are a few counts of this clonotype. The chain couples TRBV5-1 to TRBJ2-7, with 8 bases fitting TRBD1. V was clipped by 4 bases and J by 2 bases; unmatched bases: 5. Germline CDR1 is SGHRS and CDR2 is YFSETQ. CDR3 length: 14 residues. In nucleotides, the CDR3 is TGCGCCAGCAGCCGGACAGGGAACACCTACGAGCAGTACTTC. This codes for CASSRTGNTYEQYF. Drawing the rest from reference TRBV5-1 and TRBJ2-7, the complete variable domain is KAGVTQTPRYLIKTRGQQVTLSCSPISGHRSVSWYQQTPGQGLQFLFEYFSETQRNKGNFPGRFSGRQFSNSRSEMNVSTLELGDSALYLCASSRTGNTYEQYFGPGTRLTVT.

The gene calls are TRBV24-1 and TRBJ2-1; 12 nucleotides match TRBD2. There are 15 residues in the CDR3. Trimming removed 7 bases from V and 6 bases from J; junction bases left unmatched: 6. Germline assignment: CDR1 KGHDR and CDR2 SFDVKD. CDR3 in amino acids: CATSSGLAGSNEQFF. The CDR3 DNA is TGTGCCACCAGCTCTGGACTAGCGGGGAGCAATGAGCAGTTCTTC.

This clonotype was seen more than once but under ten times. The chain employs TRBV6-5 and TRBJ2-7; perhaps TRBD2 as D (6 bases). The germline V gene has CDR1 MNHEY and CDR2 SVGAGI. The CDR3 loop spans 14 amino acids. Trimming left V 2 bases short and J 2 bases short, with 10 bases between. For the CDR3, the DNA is TGTGCCAGCAGTTACCTGGGGGGAACCTACGAGCAGTACTTC. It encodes CASSYLGGTYEQYF.

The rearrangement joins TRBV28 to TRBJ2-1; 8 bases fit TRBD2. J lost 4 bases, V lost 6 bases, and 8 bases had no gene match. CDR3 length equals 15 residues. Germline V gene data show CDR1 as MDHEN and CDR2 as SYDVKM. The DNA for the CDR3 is TGTGCCAGCAGCGGTATAGCGGGAACTTACAATGAGCAGTTCTTC. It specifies CASSGIAGTYNEQFF.

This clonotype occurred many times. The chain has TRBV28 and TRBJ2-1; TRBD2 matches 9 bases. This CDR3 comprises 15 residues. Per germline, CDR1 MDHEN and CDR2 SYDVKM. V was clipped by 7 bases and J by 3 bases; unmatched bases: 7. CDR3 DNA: TGTGCCAGCAATGGGATAGCGGGAGACTACAATGAGCAGTTCTTC. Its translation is CASNGIAGDYNEQFF.

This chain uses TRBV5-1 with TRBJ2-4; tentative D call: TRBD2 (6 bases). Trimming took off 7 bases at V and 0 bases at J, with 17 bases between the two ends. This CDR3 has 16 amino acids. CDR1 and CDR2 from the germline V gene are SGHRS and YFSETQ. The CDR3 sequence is CASAGNWDLAKNIQYF. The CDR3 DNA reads TGCGCCAGCGCCGGTAATTGGGACTTAGCCAAAAACATTCAGTACTTC.

CDR3 in DNA: TGTGCCAGCAGCTTAGACGGGAGGGCCGCCAATGAGCAGTTCTTC. This encodes CASSLDGRAANEQFF. V is TRBV7-3 and J is TRBJ2-1; 8 bases agree with TRBD2. J gave up 6 bases and V 2 bases, and 6 bases lay outside the gene matches. The germline V gene has CDR1 SGHTA and CDR2 FQGTGA. The CDR3 spans 15 residues.

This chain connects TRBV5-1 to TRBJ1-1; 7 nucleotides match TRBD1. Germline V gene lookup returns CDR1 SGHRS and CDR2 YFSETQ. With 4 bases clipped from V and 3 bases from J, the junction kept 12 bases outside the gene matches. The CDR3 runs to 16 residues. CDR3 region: CASSARQGREDTEAFF. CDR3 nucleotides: TGCGCCAGCAGCGCCCGACAGGGCAGGGAGGACACTGAAGCTTTCTTT.

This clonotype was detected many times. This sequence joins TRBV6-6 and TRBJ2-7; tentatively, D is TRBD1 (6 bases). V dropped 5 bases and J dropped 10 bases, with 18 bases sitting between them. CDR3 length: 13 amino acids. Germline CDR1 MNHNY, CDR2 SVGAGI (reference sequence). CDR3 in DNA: TGTGCCAGCAGTGGGGGCGTGGGGGCAGATCAGTACTTC. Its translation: CASSGGVGADQYF.

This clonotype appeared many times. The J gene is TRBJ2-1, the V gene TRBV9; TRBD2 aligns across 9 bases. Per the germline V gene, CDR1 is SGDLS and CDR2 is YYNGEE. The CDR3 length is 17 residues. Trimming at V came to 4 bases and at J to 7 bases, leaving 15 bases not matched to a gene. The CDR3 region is CASSPRLAAYGGNEQFF. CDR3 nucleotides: TGTGCCAGCAGCCCCCGACTAGCGGCCTACGGGGGAAATGAGCAGTTCTTC.